These 8 T cell receptor beta chains share one sample of origin, sequenced in a study of blood T cells in healthy people across ages. Through a sample-barcoded 5' primer and a J-beta primer mix, a second PCR was run for roughly 7 to 11 cycles. TCRdb re-called the 5' RACE reads with MiXCR, one entry per CDR3 protein. The sample yields fewer than 900,000 distinct CDR3 sequences, about half seen once. The sample was blood. Source of these receptors: a woman aged 55-70 years in good health.

This clonotype was counted between two and nine times. V gene TRBV20-1 combines with J gene TRBJ2-5; 9 bases are a match to TRBD2. The CDR3 sequence is 14 residues long. Germline V gene sequence: CDR1 DFQATT, CDR2 SNEGSKA (reference sequence). V shed 3 bases and J 5 bases; nucleotides not matched to a gene: 7. CDR3 protein: CSARARGGSETQYF. The CDR3 bases are TGCAGTGCTAGGGCGCGGGGGGGCTCGGAGACCCAGTACTTC.

This clonotype was counted at least ten times. This chain links TRBV5-3 with TRBJ2-3; either TRBD1 or TRBD2 may fit D (5 bases each). TRBV5-3 is placed among ORFs of uncertain function. V lost 3 bases and J 0 bases, leaving 20 bases between the germline ends. CDR3 size: 18 residues. The CDR3 protein is CARSSTPAGSRSTDTQYF. The CDR3 region has the DNA TGTGCCAGAAGCTCAACGCCCGCAGGGAGCCGGAGCACAGATACGCAGTATTTT.

In this sample, this clonotype turned up a few times. This rearrangement joins TRBV6-2 or TRBV6-3 to TRBJ2-7; 7 nucleotides match TRBD2. The CDR3 contains 15 residues. Germline V lookup: CDR1 MNHEY, CDR2 SVGEGT. J gave up 0 bases and V 2 bases, and 4 bases lay outside the gene matches. For the CDR3, the DNA is TGTGCCAGCAGTTACAATGCGGGAGTCTCCTACGAGCAGTACTTC. Translation: CASSYNAGVSYEQYF.

The chain links TRBV5-1 to TRBJ2-4; D not certain. V was clipped by 2 bases and J by 5 bases, with 8 bases between them. The CDR3 covers 13 residues. In germline, CDR1 is SGHRS, CDR2 YFSETQ. CDR3 sequence: CASSFGAQNIQYF. The CDR3 DNA sequence: TGCGCCAGCAGCTTTGGAGCACAAAACATTCAGTACTTC.

The sample holds a few counts of this clonotype. The genes are TRBV7-9 and TRBJ2-3; D call uncertain. The CDR3 extends over 13 amino acids. V lost 9 bases to trimming and J lost 2 bases, with 12 bases between them. The V gene's germline CDR1 is SEHNR and CDR2 FQNEAQ (reference sequence). The CDR3 sequence: CASSPDITDTQYF. The DNA of the CDR3 is TGTGCCAGTAGCCCAGACATCACAGATACGCAGTATTTT.

This chain links TRBV27 with TRBJ1-2; TRBD1 matches 9 bases. The CDR3 has 15 residues. Trimming removed 2 bases from V and 2 bases from J; junction bases left unmatched: 3. Germline V lookup: CDR1 MNHEY, CDR2 SMNVEV (reference sequence). Here the CDR3 DNA reads TGTGCCAGCAGTTTAGTGACAGGGGGGAACTATGGCTACACCTTC. Protein sequence: CASSLVTGGNYGYTF.

This clonotype showed up just a few times. The rearrangement uses TRBV7-2 and TRBJ2-5; D remains ambiguous. The CDR3 sequence is 15 residues long. V was clipped by 0 bases and J by 4 bases, with 12 bases between them. CDR1 is SGHTA, CDR2 FQGNSA, per germline. CDR3 nucleotide sequence: TGTGCCAGCAGCTTAGCGACAACCCGCGGAGAGACCCAGTACTTC. Protein sequence: CASSLATTRGETQYF. Full variable domain (missing parts from reference TRBV7-2 and TRBJ2-5): GAGVSQSPSNKVTEKGKDVELRCDPISGHTALYWYRQSLGQGLEFLIYFQGNSAPDKSGLPSDRFSAERTGGSVSTLTIQRTQQEDSAVYLCASSLATTRGETQYFGPGTRLLVL.

The gene calls are TRBV20-1 and TRBJ1-2; TRBD1 is a possible D gene (5 bases). The V end was cut by 0 bases, the J end by 0 bases, with 11 bases between. Per the germline V gene, CDR1 is DFQATT and CDR2 is SNEGSKA (reference sequence). The CDR3 is 15 amino acids. CDR3 sequence: CSARDGAGTNYGYTF. Written as DNA, the CDR3 is TGCAGTGCTAGAGATGGGGCAGGGACTAACTATGGCTACACCTTC.